A single sample gave rise to the 9 T cell receptor beta chains below, sequenced in a study of cytomegalovirus exposure and HLA in healthy donors. This PCR relied on a set of 60 Vbeta primers and 13 Jbeta primers. Sequencing used immunoSEQ multiplex PCR; TCRdb keeps in-frame clones, though not all of them. This repertoire shows about 190,000 clones, 65% to 90% found once; its top ten account for less than 7%. Material: PBMCs. The receptors derive from a man aged 40-55 years in good health and CMV-seropositive.

This clone occurred a few times. CDR3 protein: CANRTGFGETQYF. DNA of the CDR3: TGTGCCAACAGAACAGGGTTCGGAGAGACCCAGTACTTC. The rearrangement uses TRBV10-3 and TRBJ2-5, with D possibly TRBD1 on 6 matching bases. Trimming took 10 bases from V and 4 from J, leaving 16 bases between them. Germline lookup yields CDR1 ENHRY and CDR2 SYGVKD. The CDR3 loop spans 13 amino acids.

To note about this clone: A junction end diverges from the germline sequence, so it may reflect a read error. V usage is TRBV7-9 and J usage is TRBJ2-7, with D maybe TRBD2 (5 bases). This CDR3 region has 14 residues. CDR1 and CDR2 (germline): SEHNR, FQNEAQ (reference sequence). This CDR3 reads CSSSSGGGSYEQYF. The DNA of the CDR3 is TGTTCCAGCAGCTCTGGAGGCGGTTCCTACGAGCAGTACTTC.

The CDR3 region has the DNA TGTGCCAGCAGTGAAGGGCCAGGACAGGGGTTCTACGAGCAGTACTTC. The encoded protein is CASSEGPGQGFYEQYF. J is TRBJ2-7 and V is TRBV6-1, with 9 bases lining up with TRBD1. V was clipped by 1 base and J by 3 bases; unmatched bases: 7. This CDR3 comprises 16 residues. The germline gives CDR1 MNHNS, CDR2 SASEGT.

The chain recombines TRBV5-4 with TRBJ1-1; D possibly corresponds to TRBD1 (6 bases). V lost 2 bases and J lost 5, with 16 bases in between. Germline V gene data show CDR1 as SGHNT and CDR2 as YYREEE (reference sequence). This CDR3 is 15 amino acids long. CDR3 sequence: CASSFPQGGETEAFF. The CDR3 bases are TGTGCCAGCAGCTTCCCACAGGGCGGAGAGACTGAAGCTTTCTTT.

The count of this clone is one. The chain uses TRBV27 and TRBJ2-1; a weak D match, TRBD2 (6 bases). The CDR3 loop spans 14 amino acids. CDR1 MNHEY and CDR2 SMNVEV come from the germline V gene (reference sequence). V was pared by 5 bases and J by 2 bases, with 10 bases between. CDR3 sequence (DNA): TGTGCCAGCAGTCGGGGGAGCGCCTACAATGAGCAGTTCTTC. Translating gives CASSRGSAYNEQFF.

This chain's CDR3 is CASSTVRSGEQYF. In DNA form, the CDR3 reads TGTGCCAGTAGTACGGTCCGTTCGGGTGAGCAGTACTTC. The genes are TRBV19 and TRBJ2-7; D unclear. CDR3 length: 13 amino acids. The V end was cut by 4 bases, the J end by 7 bases, with 14 bases between. The germline V gene encodes CDR1 LNHDA and CDR2 SQIVND (reference sequence).

The chain has TRBV7-2 and TRBJ1-4; TRBD1 matches 8 bases. Unmatched junction bases numbered 11, after V lost 4 bases and J lost 10 bases. The CDR3 spans 15 residues. In germline, CDR1 is SGHTA, CDR2 FQGNSA. The CDR3 DNA is TGTGCCAGCAGCTCGACCGGGACAGGTGCACGAAAACTGTTTTTT. This codes for CASSSTGTGARKLFF.

This chain links TRBV7-6 with TRBJ1-2; tentatively, D is TRBD1 (6 bases). The V gene's germline CDR1 is SGHVS and CDR2 FNYEAQ. Trimming stripped 5 bases from V and 1 base from J, with 8 bases between. The CDR3 is 13 amino acids. For the CDR3, the DNA is TGTGCCAGCAGCGCCAGGGGTAACTATGGCTACACCTTC. This codes for CASSARGNYGYTF.

The V call is TRBV4-1, the J call TRBJ2-7; D is unclear. The CDR3 covers 15 residues. The germline V and J ends were trimmed by 1 base and 3 bases, with 13 bases remaining between them. Germline CDR1 is MGHRA and CDR2 is YSYEKL. CDR3 protein: CASSQVMGPGYEQYF. CDR3 nucleotide sequence: TGCGCCAGCAGCCAAGTCATGGGTCCGGGCTACGAGCAGTACTTC.